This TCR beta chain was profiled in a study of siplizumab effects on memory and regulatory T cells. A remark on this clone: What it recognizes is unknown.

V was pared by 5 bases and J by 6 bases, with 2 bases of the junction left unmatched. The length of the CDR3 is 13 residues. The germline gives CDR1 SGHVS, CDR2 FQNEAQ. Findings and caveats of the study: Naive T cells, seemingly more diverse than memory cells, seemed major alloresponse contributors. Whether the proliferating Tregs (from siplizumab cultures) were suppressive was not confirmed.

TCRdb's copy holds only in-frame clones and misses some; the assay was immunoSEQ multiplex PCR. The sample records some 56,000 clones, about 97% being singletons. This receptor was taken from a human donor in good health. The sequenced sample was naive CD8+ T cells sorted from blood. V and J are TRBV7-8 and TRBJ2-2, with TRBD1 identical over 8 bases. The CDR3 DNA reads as TGTGCCAGCAGCCTGGGACAGGCCGGGGAGCTGTTTTTT. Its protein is CASSLGQAGELFF.